The 17 T cell receptor beta chains listed next were all sequenced from one sample in a study of early T cells in non-severe SARS-CoV-2 infection. TCRdb processed the 5' RACE reads anew with MiXCR; each CDR3 protein has one entry. The sample consists of about 40,000 distinct CDR3 sequences, roughly 4.3% of them appearing once. Material: whole blood. The receptors stem from an adult who was a healthcare worker with PCR-confirmed SARS-CoV-2 infection or an uninfected control (not recorded which).

This clonotype was seen only a few times. This chain uses TRBV24-1 with TRBJ2-1; D is possibly TRBD2 (6 bases). The ends were cut back, 5 bases at V and 4 bases at J, with 14 bases in the middle. The CDR3 totals 15 residues. CDR1 and CDR2 from the germline V gene are KGHDR and SFDVKD. The CDR3 DNA reads as TGTGCCACCAGTGGTCCCAGCGGGCCTTACAATGAGCAGTTCTTC. Its protein is CATSGPSGPYNEQFF.

This clonotype came up many times. The chain couples TRBV12-3 or TRBV12-4 to TRBJ1-2, with 7 bases aligning to TRBD1. This CDR3 comprises 12 residues. V dropped 6 bases and J dropped 7; count of bases not matched to a gene: 5. Here the CDR3 DNA reads TGTGCCAGCAGCGGACAGGCCCTTGGCTACACCTTC. It translates to CASSGQALGYTF.

This clonotype was counted ten times or more. The chain recombines TRBV24-1 with TRBJ2-2; maybe TRBD1 (6 bases). The CDR3 sequence is 15 residues long. V gave up 4 bases and J gave up 7 bases, with 15 bases separating them. Germline assignment: CDR1 KGHDR and CDR2 SFDVKD. The CDR3 sequence: CATSDVGAQGGELFF. Here the CDR3 DNA reads TGTGCCACCAGTGACGTGGGGGCGCAAGGCGGGGAGCTGTTTTTT.

This clonotype showed up many times. The chain employs TRBV7-2 and TRBJ2-2; D gene ambiguous. The V gene lost 5 bases and the J gene lost 6 bases, with 13 bases spanning the gap. The germline CDR1 and CDR2 sequences are SGHTA and FQGNSA. The CDR3 length is 14 residues. CDR3 DNA sequence: TGTGCCAGCAGCATCGGCGTGGCGGCCGGGGAGCTGTTTTTT. Translation: CASSIGVAAGELFF.

By sample share, this clonotype is medium-sized. V and J are TRBV12-3 or TRBV12-4 and TRBJ1-2; D gene uncertain. V lost 6 bases, J lost 1 base, and 9 bases lay in between. The length of the CDR3 is 13 residues. CDR3 in amino acids: CASSLSNNYGYTF. The CDR3 DNA sequence: TGTGCCAGCAGCCTATCTAATAACTATGGCTACACCTTC.

This clonotype was seen many times. The rearrangement uses TRBV5-6 and TRBJ2-3, with a weak D call TRBD2 (6 bases). Germline V gene data show CDR1 as SGHDT and CDR2 as YYEEEE. CDR3 size: 13 residues. Trimming took 7 bases from V and 1 from J, leaving 10 bases between them. CDR3 bases: TGTGCCAGCGAGGCTAGCGGCACAGATACGCAGTATTTT. Amino acid sequence: CASEASGTDTQYF.

This clonotype was seen repeatedly, ten times or more. The chain combines TRBV19 with TRBJ2-1, with 7 bases aligning to TRBD2. The CDR3 loop spans 16 amino acids. The germline gives CDR1 LNHDA, CDR2 SQIVND (reference sequence). V lost 5 bases, J lost 9 bases, and 16 bases stayed unmatched. This CDR3 reads CASSAVGAGSLVEQFF. CDR3 nucleotide sequence: TGTGCCAGTAGTGCCGTAGGAGCGGGGTCGTTGGTTGAGCAGTTCTTC.

The rearrangement joins TRBV20-1 to TRBJ2-5; D possibly corresponds to TRBD2 (5 bases). From germline, CDR1 is DFQATT and CDR2 SNEGSKA (reference sequence). The germline V and J ends were trimmed by 1 base and 4 bases, with 10 bases remaining between them. The length of the CDR3 is 13 residues. The CDR3 sequence is CSARGLWRETQYF. The CDR3 DNA is TGCAGTGCTAGAGGACTATGGCGAGAGACCCAGTACTTC.

This clonotype was seen repeatedly, ten times or more. The chain combines TRBV4-1 with TRBJ2-7; TRBD2 matches at 7 bases. Germline V gene sequence: CDR1 MGHRA, CDR2 YSYEKL. The CDR3 contains 14 residues. V lost 4 bases and J lost 0; bases outside the gene matches: 3. In nucleotides, the CDR3 is TGCGCCAGCAGCCCTCTAGCGGTCTCCTACGAGCAGTACTTC. This gives the protein CASSPLAVSYEQYF.

This clonotype was observed a handful of times. Germline is not matched at one junction end, which may reflect a read error. The V gene is TRBV7-7, the J gene TRBJ2-5; no definite D call. The germline CDR1 and CDR2 sequences are SSHAT and FNYEAQ (reference sequence). This CDR3 is built from 14 residues. The CDR3 DNA reads as TGTGCTAGCAGCGCGTCCGGATTTCAAGAGACCCAGTACTTC. Its translation: CASSASGFQETQYF.

The chain is built from TRBV6-5 and TRBJ2-3, with D unclear. Germline CDR1 MNHEY, CDR2 SVGAGI. This CDR3 spans 16 amino acids. V lost 4 bases, J lost 1 base, and 15 bases lay in between. CDR3 nucleotides: TGTGCCAGCAGTTCCAACTTCGCGCTTGGCACAGATACGCAGTATTTT. Amino acids: CASSSNFALGTDTQYF.

This chain links TRBV11-2 with TRBJ2-7, with 8 nucleotides matching TRBD2. V dropped 3 bases and J dropped 4; count of bases not matched to a gene: 8. CDR1 is SGHAT and CDR2 is FQNNGV in the germline V gene. The CDR3 runs 15 residues. The CDR3 coding sequence is TGTGCCAGCAGCTTGGGAAGCGGGAGAGGGTACGAGCAGTACTTC. It codes for CASSLGSGRGYEQYF.

Only a few counts were recorded for this clonotype. This chain connects TRBV10-1 to TRBJ2-5; D not certain. Germline-derived CDR1 and CDR2 are WNHNN and SYGVQD (reference sequence). The germline V and J ends were trimmed by 3 bases and 1 base, with 6 bases remaining between them. This CDR3 has 13 amino acids. The CDR3 protein is CASSDNFQETQYF. For the CDR3, the DNA is TGCGCCAGCAGTGACAATTTCCAAGAGACCCAGTACTTC.

This clonotype has at least ten counts. The chain links TRBV20-1 to TRBJ1-5, with TRBD1 matching 7 bases. The CDR3 is made up of 15 amino acids. After removal of 2 bases from V and 3 bases from J, the junction contained 7 bases not matched to a gene. Germline CDR1 reads DFQATT; CDR2 reads SNEGSKA (reference sequence). The CDR3 sequence is CSARSSGTDNQPQHF. DNA for the CDR3: TGCAGTGCTAGAAGTTCCGGGACAGACAATCAGCCCCAGCATTTT.

Ten or more counts support this clonotype. V is TRBV7-9 and J is TRBJ1-1; 7 nucleotides match TRBD1. The J segment lost 5 bases and the V segment lost 4 bases, leaving 10 bases of the junction unmatched. Germline-derived CDR1 and CDR2 are SEHNR and FQNEAQ (reference sequence). The length of the CDR3 is 15 residues. CDR3: CASSYDFTGVTEAFF. The CDR3 bases are TGTGCCAGCAGCTACGATTTCACAGGGGTTACTGAAGCTTTCTTT.

This clonotype was picked up many times. The gene calls are TRBV7-9 and TRBJ2-5; 7 positions match TRBD1. Germline loops: CDR1 SEHNR, CDR2 FQNEAQ (reference sequence). The CDR3 extends over 15 amino acids. V shed 5 bases, J shed 6 bases, and the junction held 12 bases outside the gene matches. The CDR3, as DNA: TGTGCCAGCAGCCCACAGGGACAGATTTCGCAGACCCAGTACTTC. Translation: CASSPQGQISQTQYF.

This clonotype appeared many times. J is TRBJ2-5 and V is TRBV28, with D possibly TRBD1 on 5 matching bases. From germline, CDR1 is MDHEN and CDR2 SYDVKM. The germline V and J ends were trimmed by 4 bases and 2 bases, with 11 bases remaining between them. The CDR3 is 14 residues long. The CDR3 DNA follows: TGTGCCAGCAGTTCCCTGGGGCCTCAAGAGACCCAGTACTTC. As protein: CASSSLGPQETQYF.